The 28 T cell receptor beta chains below were found in one sample sequenced in a study of CD8 T cells in ankylosing spondylitis. General study points: A TCR beta motif of about eight highly homologous variants seemed to mark ankylosing spondylitis blood.

The antigens of these receptors remain unknown. TCRdb reprocessed the 5' RACE reads with MiXCR, giving one entry per CDR3 protein. The sample records 750,000 to 850,000 distinct CDR3 sequences, over 9.5% being singletons. Sequencing was performed on blood, either unsorted or a sorted T cell fraction (not recorded which). The receptor source for this set is a male donor with ankylosing spondylitis.

V is TRBV5-5 and J is TRBJ2-2, with a weak D call TRBD2 (5 bases). Trimming took off 7 bases at V and 5 bases at J, with 21 bases between the two ends. The CDR3 is 16 amino acids. The germline gives CDR1 SGHKS, CDR2 YYEKEE (reference sequence). The CDR3 spells CASGGMGNRRTGELFF. In DNA form, the CDR3 reads TGTGCCAGCGGAGGAATGGGGAATAGACGTACCGGGGAGCTGTTTTTT.

This clonotype was counted many times. The gene calls are TRBV20-1 and TRBJ1-3; D perhaps matches TRBD1 (6 bases). CDR1 is DFQATT and CDR2 is SNEGSKA in the germline V gene (reference sequence). V was trimmed by 6 bases and J by 1 base, leaving 13 bases between them. This CDR3 has 14 residues. The CDR3 bases are TGCAGTGCCCTGGACAGCCGGTCTGGAAACACCATATATTTT. It is translated as CSALDSRSGNTIYF.

This clonotype has only a few counts. The J gene is TRBJ2-2, the V gene TRBV7-2, with D possibly called TRBD1 or TRBD2 (6 bases each). The CDR3 has 15 residues. Germline V gene sequence: CDR1 SGHTA, CDR2 FQGNSA. V was cut by 6 bases and J by 2 bases, with 13 bases left in between. The CDR3 DNA reads as TGTGCCAGCAGGGTCGGGGGCCGCAACACCGGGGAGCTGTTTTTT. As protein: CASRVGGRNTGELFF.

This chain connects TRBV7-2 to TRBJ1-2; TRBD1 is a possible D gene (6 bases). Trimming pared 4 bases from V and 6 bases from J, leaving 15 bases between. The CDR3 covers 14 residues. Germline V CDR1 and CDR2: SGHTA, FQGNSA. For the CDR3, the DNA is TGTGCCAGCAGCTACGGGGGCGCCTACGATGGCTACACCTTC. Translated, it gives CASSYGGAYDGYTF.

The chain links TRBV5-1 to TRBJ2-2; 9 nucleotides align to TRBD2. This CDR3 contains 15 residues. Germline V gene lookup returns CDR1 SGHRS and CDR2 YFSETQ. J gave up 5 bases and V 0 bases, and 2 bases lay outside the gene matches. The CDR3 protein is CASSLEGLATGELFF. DNA of the CDR3: TGCGCCAGCAGCTTGGAGGGACTAGCTACCGGGGAGCTGTTTTTT.

This clonotype was seen a few times. This chain uses TRBV7-2 with TRBJ2-2; no definite D call. Trimming shortened V by 1 base and J by 7 bases, and 4 bases separated the two germline ends. Germline V gene data show CDR1 as SGHTA and CDR2 as FQGNSA. This CDR3 is built from 12 residues. The chain's CDR3 is CASSLVYGELFF. CDR3 DNA sequence: TGTGCCAGCAGCTTAGTGTACGGGGAGCTGTTTTTT. The full variable domain, completed using reference TRBV7-2 and TRBJ2-2, is GAGVSQSPSNKVTEKGKDVELRCDPISGHTALYWYRQSLGQGLEFLIYFQGNSAPDKSGLPSDRFSAERTGGSVSTLTIQRTQQEDSAVYLCASSLVYGELFFGEGSRLTVL.

This rearrangement joins TRBV12-3 or TRBV12-4 to TRBJ1-1; D is undetermined. Trimming removed 3 bases at V and 6 bases at J, with 5 bases between. This CDR3 spans 11 amino acids. The CDR3: CASSFFPEAFF. The CDR3 DNA follows: TGTGCCAGCAGTTTCTTCCCTGAAGCTTTCTTT.

The table lists this clonotype with many counts. The gene calls are TRBV20-1 and TRBJ1-1; 8 bases are a match to TRBD1. The CDR3 covers 13 residues. The V and J ends lost 3 bases and 5 bases, in that order; junction bases with no gene match: 5. The germline V gene has CDR1 DFQATT and CDR2 SNEGSKA (reference sequence). The CDR3 sequence: CSASYRGETEAFF. CDR3 DNA sequence: TGCAGTGCTAGTTACAGGGGGGAGACTGAAGCTTTCTTT.

This clonotype has a count of ten or more. The chain combines TRBV5-1 with TRBJ2-3; D uncertain. The germline gives CDR1 SGHRS, CDR2 YFSETQ. The CDR3 runs to 14 residues. V was shortened by 2 bases and J by 0 bases, with 7 bases between the two germline ends. The CDR3 DNA follows: TGCGCCAGCAGCTTTTTTACTAGCACAGATACGCAGTATTTT. Amino acids: CASSFFTSTDTQYF. Supplemented by reference TRBV5-1 and TRBJ2-3, the full variable domain reads KAGVTQTPRYLIKTRGQQVTLSCSPISGHRSVSWYQQTPGQGLQFLFEYFSETQRNKGNFPGRFSGRQFSNSRSEMNVSTLELGDSALYLCASSFFTSTDTQYFGPGTRLTVL.

J is TRBJ2-7 and V is TRBV6-2 or TRBV6-3, with 9 bases lining up with TRBD1. J gave up 6 bases and V 6 bases, and 9 bases lay outside the gene matches. This CDR3 has 14 residues. CDR1 is MNHEY and CDR2 is SVGEGT in the germline V gene. CDR3 amino acids: CASRRTGVTSEQYF. The CDR3, as DNA: TGTGCCAGCAGGAGGACAGGGGTTACCTCCGAGCAGTACTTC.

This clonotype showed up just a few times. This chain links TRBV18 with TRBJ1-1, with 9 nucleotides matching TRBD1. Looked up from germline, CDR1 is KGHSH and CDR2 is LQKENI. V lost 1 base to trimming and J lost 1 base; unmatched junction nucleotides: 7. This CDR3 spans 17 amino acids. Written as DNA, the CDR3 is TGTGCCAGCTCACCACGGGGATCGGACAGGGGGAACACTGAAGCTTTCTTT. Amino acids: CASSPRGSDRGNTEAFF.

A note on this clonotype: This may arise from a read error, as a much more abundant clone is one base away. The rearrangement uses TRBV7-2 and TRBJ1-1; possible D gene TRBD1, 6 bases. Germline V lookup: CDR1 SGHTA, CDR2 FQGNSA. The CDR3 covers 13 residues. CDR3 region: CASSARGSTGAFF. Written as DNA, the CDR3 is TGTGCCAGCAGCGCCAGGGGATCCACTGGAGCTTTCTTT.

This clonotype appeared a few times. The chain employs TRBV27 and TRBJ2-3; D unclear. This CDR3 is 15 amino acids long. The V end lost 6 bases, the J end lost 2 bases, and 15 bases lay between the germline ends. CDR1 is MNHEY, CDR2 SMNVEV, per germline (reference sequence). CDR3 sequence (DNA): TGTGCCAGCAGACCCCCCCGGGTTTACACAGATACGCAGTATTTT. Translation gives CASRPPRVYTDTQYF.

The rearrangement joins TRBV3-1 to TRBJ1-1, with D perhaps matching TRBD1 (5 bases). Germline CDR1 reads LGHDT; CDR2 reads YNNKEL (reference sequence). The CDR3 runs to 12 residues. Trimming took off 1 base at V and 8 bases at J, with 8 bases between the two ends. CDR3 sequence (DNA): TGTGCCAGCAGCCAAGGGGGGGAGGAAGCTTTCTTT. Encoded protein: CASSQGGEEAFF.

This clonotype was seen repeatedly, ten times or more. The chain couples TRBV11-1 to TRBJ2-7; no firm D call. The CDR3 totals 13 residues. V gave up 5 bases and J gave up 2 bases, with 10 bases separating them. Per the germline V gene, CDR1 is SGHAT and CDR2 is FQDESV (reference sequence). The CDR3 reads CASSASITYEQYF. For the CDR3, the DNA is TGTGCCAGCAGCGCCAGCATAACCTACGAGCAGTACTTC.

This clonotype has more than one count but fewer than ten. The CDR3 nucleotides are TGTGCCAGCAGTTTCTCAACTTCCCTGGGGAATCAGCCCCAGCATTTT. Translated: CASSFSTSLGNQPQHF. The chain carries TRBV12-3 or TRBV12-4 and TRBJ1-5; D is unclear. Trimming shortened V by 3 bases and J by 4 bases, and 16 bases separated the two germline ends. The CDR3 consists of 16 residues.

This clonotype has only a few counts. The chain employs TRBV29-1 and TRBJ2-1; 7 positions match TRBD2. The CDR3 has 13 amino acids. J gave up 4 bases and V 5 bases, and 5 bases lay outside the gene matches. CDR1 and CDR2 from the germline V gene are SQVTM and ANQGSEA. The CDR3 DNA sequence: TGCAGCGTTCGCGGGAGAGGGTACAATGAGCAGTTCTTC. It specifies CSVRGRGYNEQFF.

This clonotype was seen a handful of times. V and J are TRBV20-1 and TRBJ1-3; the D gene is possibly TRBD1 (5 bases). The CDR3 contains 13 residues. The germline gives CDR1 DFQATT, CDR2 SNEGSKA (reference sequence). Trimming removed 2 bases at V and 2 bases at J, with 7 bases between. The DNA for the CDR3 is TGCAGTGCTAGAATGACAGCTGGAAACACCATATATTTT. Encoded protein: CSARMTAGNTIYF.

With respect to this clonotype: This clone may be a read error of a much larger clone one base away. V usage is TRBV20-1 and J usage is TRBJ2-3, with 8 bases matching TRBD1. The CDR3 loop spans 15 amino acids. CDR1 and CDR2 (germline): DFQATT, SNEGSKA (reference sequence). The CDR3 sequence is CCARGGQGITDTQYF. The DNA for the CDR3 is TGCTGTGCTAGAGGAGGACAGGGTATAACAGATACGCAGTATTTT.

This clonotype appeared many times. J is TRBJ1-1 and V is TRBV29-1; D uncertain. V was clipped by 4 bases and J by 7 bases, with 16 bases between them. The CDR3 sequence is 13 residues long. The V gene's germline CDR1 is SQVTM and CDR2 ANQGSEA. CDR3 sequence (DNA): TGCAGCGTTGGTGCGGTTTTAGCCGGTGAAGCTTTCTTT. Encoded protein: CSVGAVLAGEAFF.

The chain couples TRBV4-3 to TRBJ2-3; maybe TRBD2 (6 bases). Germline CDR1 is LGHNA and CDR2 is YSLEER. Between the trimmed V and J ends, which lost 0 bases and 0 bases, there was a span of 16 bases. The CDR3 runs 18 residues. In DNA, the CDR3 is TGCGCCAGCAGCCAAGATGGGAGGTCAGCCACTAGCACAGATACGCAGTATTTT. Translation gives CASSQDGRSATSTDTQYF.

There are a few counts of this clonotype. The chain couples TRBV5-5 to TRBJ2-7; D is perhaps TRBD1 (6 bases). The ends were cut back, 4 bases at V and 0 bases at J, with 17 bases in the middle. Germline values: CDR1 SGHKS, CDR2 YYEKEE (reference sequence). The CDR3 consists of 16 residues. The CDR3 DNA follows: TGTGCCAGCAGCGAAAAGTGGGACACGAGCTCCTACGAGCAGTACTTC. This encodes CASSEKWDTSSYEQYF.

This clonotype was seen more than once but under ten times. The rearrangement links TRBV4-3 to TRBJ2-2; D remains unclear. The CDR3 sequence is 13 residues long. V lost 4 bases to trimming and J lost 3 bases, with 6 bases between them. Germline V lookup: CDR1 LGHNA, CDR2 YSLEER. CDR3 DNA sequence: TGCGCCAGCAGCCCACGACACACCGGGGAGCTGTTTTTT. Amino acids: CASSPRHTGELFF.

This clonotype was detected only a few times. The rearrangement links TRBV7-2 to TRBJ1-4; a weak D match, TRBD1 (6 bases). CDR1 SGHTA and CDR2 FQGNSA come from the germline V gene. There are 18 residues in the CDR3. V shed 0 bases and J shed 0 bases, with 14 bases lying between them. CDR3 protein: CASSLAGVGGTTNEKLFF. The CDR3, as DNA: TGTGCCAGCAGCTTAGCGGGAGTAGGGGGTACAACTAATGAAAAACTGTTTTTT.

This clonotype came up many times. The V call is TRBV5-1, the J call TRBJ2-5, with 7 bases matching TRBD1. CDR3 length: 14 residues. V was pared by 3 bases and J by 1 base, with 3 bases of the junction left unmatched. The V gene's germline CDR1 is SGHRS and CDR2 YFSETQ. CDR3 sequence (DNA): TGCGCCAGCAGCTCCGGGACAGCCCAAGAGACCCAGTACTTC. This gives the protein CASSSGTAQETQYF.

There are a few counts of this clonotype. The chain combines TRBV7-9 with TRBJ2-3, with D tentatively TRBD2 (6 bases). Germline-derived CDR1 and CDR2 are SEHNR and FQNEAQ (reference sequence). The germline V and J ends were trimmed by 5 bases and 2 bases, with 17 bases remaining between them. This CDR3 region has 16 residues. The CDR3 is CASSLLTSYDTDTQYF. The CDR3 region has the DNA TGTGCCAGCAGCCTCCTCACTAGCTATGACACAGATACGCAGTATTTT.

The chain couples TRBV5-1 to TRBJ2-1; TRBD2 matches at 8 bases. V lost 4 bases and J lost 0; bases outside the gene matches: 6. Germline V gives CDR1 SGHRS, CDR2 YFSETQ. The CDR3 has 16 residues. CDR3 protein: CASSATGTSSYNEQFF. The CDR3 bases are TGCGCCAGCAGCGCCACCGGGACTAGCTCCTACAATGAGCAGTTCTTC.

This clonotype was recorded a few times. One end of the junction fails to match germline, which may point to a read error. The chain carries TRBV7-7 and TRBJ2-1; the D call may be TRBD1 or TRBD2 (5 bases each). This CDR3 comprises 13 residues. In germline, CDR1 is SSHAT, CDR2 FNYEAQ (reference sequence). The DNA for the CDR3 is TGTGCTAGCAGCCGAGGGGCGGGTAATGAGCAGTTCTTC. Its translation: CASSRGAGNEQFF.